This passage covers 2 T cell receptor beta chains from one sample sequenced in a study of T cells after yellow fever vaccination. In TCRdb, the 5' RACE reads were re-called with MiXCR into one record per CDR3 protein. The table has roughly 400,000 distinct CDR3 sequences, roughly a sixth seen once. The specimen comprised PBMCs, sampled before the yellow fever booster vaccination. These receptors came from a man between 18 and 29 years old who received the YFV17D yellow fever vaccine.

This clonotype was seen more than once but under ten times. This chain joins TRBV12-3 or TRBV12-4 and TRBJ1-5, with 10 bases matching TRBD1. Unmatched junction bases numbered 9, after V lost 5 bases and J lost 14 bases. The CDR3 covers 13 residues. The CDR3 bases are TGTGCCAGCAGTGCCGGGACAGGGGATATGAAGCATTTT. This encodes CASSAGTGDMKHF.

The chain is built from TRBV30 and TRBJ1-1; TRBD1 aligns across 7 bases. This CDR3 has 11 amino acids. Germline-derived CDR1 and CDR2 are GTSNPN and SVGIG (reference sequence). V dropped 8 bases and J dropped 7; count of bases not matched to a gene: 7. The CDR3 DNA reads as TGTGCCCTTGCGACAGGGTATGAAGCTTTCTTT. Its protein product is CALATGYEAFF.